These 10 T cell receptor beta chains came from one sample sequenced in a study of naive and memory T cell subsets. Findings and limits, study-wide: Possibly reflecting memory cells re-expressing CD45RA, a few larger clonotypes occurred in naive repertoires, especially CD8.

Their recognized antigens are unknown. The beta constant-region primer was an equimolar mix of two oligonucleotides covering TRBC1 and TRBC2. The ligated cDNA underwent four PCR rounds using SP2 and nested alpha and beta constant-region primers. MiXCR was run by TCRdb on the UMI-ligation and nested PCR reads, yielding one entry per CDR3 protein. Of 150,000 or so distinct CDR3 sequences listed, roughly 22% are singletons. Source material: naive CD4+ T cells from blood. The receptors stem from a human donor in good health.

The rearrangement uses TRBV28 and TRBJ2-5; unclear D gene. The CDR3 is made up of 13 amino acids. CDR1 and CDR2 (germline): MDHEN, SYDVKM. Trimming took 1 base from V and 1 from J, leaving 4 bases between them. Here the CDR3 DNA reads TGTGCCAGCAGTTTATACGGCCAAGAGACCCAGTACTTC. Encoded protein: CASSLYGQETQYF.

The chain links TRBV7-9 to TRBJ2-1, with TRBD2 matching over 9 bases. Germline V gene lookup returns CDR1 SEHNR and CDR2 FQNEAQ (reference sequence). The CDR3 runs 13 residues. J lost 15 bases, V lost 5 bases, and 11 bases had no gene match. The CDR3 sequence: CASSALLAGVLFF. In DNA, the CDR3 is TGTGCCAGCAGCGCACTATTAGCGGGAGTACTGTTCTTC.

This chain uses TRBV29-1 with TRBJ1-5; maybe TRBD1 (6 bases). Germline V CDR1 and CDR2: SQVTM, ANQGSEA. The CDR3 is 12 amino acids. Trimming shortened V by 6 bases and J by 3 bases, and 9 bases separated the two germline ends. The CDR3 nucleotides are TGCAGCGTAGGACAGCTCAATCAGCCCCAGCATTTT. This encodes CSVGQLNQPQHF.

This clonotype was seen a few times. This chain connects TRBV29-1 to TRBJ2-3; a weak D match, TRBD2 (6 bases). Germline assignment: CDR1 SQVTM and CDR2 ANQGSEA. The CDR3 length is 11 residues. The V gene lost 7 bases and the J gene lost 4 bases, with 9 bases spanning the gap. CDR3 in DNA: TGCAGCGCGGGAGTTGCAGATACGCAGTATTTT. It is translated as CSAGVADTQYF.

The table lists this clonotype with many counts. The chain combines TRBV5-1 with TRBJ2-3; D is uncertain. Trimming removed 3 bases from V and 2 bases from J, with 13 bases in between. Germline assignment: CDR1 SGHRS and CDR2 YFSETQ. The CDR3 consists of 15 residues. The CDR3 DNA reads TGCGCCAGCAGCTCGGGCAGGACCTTCACAGATACGCAGTATTTT. Amino acid sequence: CASSSGRTFTDTQYF.

A few counts support this clonotype. V usage is TRBV18 and J usage is TRBJ1-5; D unresolved. Germline loops: CDR1 KGHSH, CDR2 LQKENI. CDR3 length: 13 amino acids. V lost 4 bases and J lost 6, with 10 bases in between. As DNA, the CDR3 is TGTGCCAGCTCACGAGGAAACGGTCAGCCCCAGCATTTT. Its protein product is CASSRGNGQPQHF.

This chain links TRBV9 with TRBJ2-1; a weak D match, TRBD1 (5 bases). The CDR3 runs 16 residues. Trimming stripped 0 bases from V and 7 bases from J, with 17 bases between. Germline CDR1 and CDR2: SGDLS and YYNGEE. This chain's CDR3 is CASSVDFRVPWNEQFF. Written as DNA, the CDR3 is TGTGCCAGCAGCGTAGATTTCAGGGTGCCGTGGAATGAGCAGTTCTTC.

The V and J genes are TRBV29-1 and TRBJ1-2; D gene ambiguous. Per the germline V gene, CDR1 is SQVTM and CDR2 is ANQGSEA. The ends were cut back, 3 bases at V and 4 bases at J, with 12 bases in the middle. CDR3 length equals 13 residues. CDR3 DNA: TGCAGCGTTGAGGAAGTCCCCAGCTATGGCTACACCTTC. Translating it yields CSVEEVPSYGYTF.

This clonotype was seen a handful of times. This chain links TRBV7-2 with TRBJ2-3; 7 bases agree with TRBD2. Losses at the gene ends were 1 base for V and 2 bases for J; bases not matched to a gene: 3. Germline CDR1 reads SGHTA; CDR2 reads FQGNSA. This CDR3 is built from 15 residues. CDR3 coding DNA: TGTGCCAGCAGCTTAGAGGGACTAACCACAGATACGCAGTATTTT. Protein product: CASSLEGLTTDTQYF.

This clonotype occurred a few times. V gene TRBV15 combines with J gene TRBJ2-3; no definite D call. V was clipped by 1 base and J by 8 bases, with 7 bases between them. Per the germline V gene, CDR1 is LNHNV and CDR2 is YYDKDF (reference sequence). The CDR3 is 12 residues long. The CDR3 loop is CATSRAERTQYF. As DNA, the CDR3 is TGTGCCACCAGCAGAGCGGAGCGTACGCAGTATTTT.